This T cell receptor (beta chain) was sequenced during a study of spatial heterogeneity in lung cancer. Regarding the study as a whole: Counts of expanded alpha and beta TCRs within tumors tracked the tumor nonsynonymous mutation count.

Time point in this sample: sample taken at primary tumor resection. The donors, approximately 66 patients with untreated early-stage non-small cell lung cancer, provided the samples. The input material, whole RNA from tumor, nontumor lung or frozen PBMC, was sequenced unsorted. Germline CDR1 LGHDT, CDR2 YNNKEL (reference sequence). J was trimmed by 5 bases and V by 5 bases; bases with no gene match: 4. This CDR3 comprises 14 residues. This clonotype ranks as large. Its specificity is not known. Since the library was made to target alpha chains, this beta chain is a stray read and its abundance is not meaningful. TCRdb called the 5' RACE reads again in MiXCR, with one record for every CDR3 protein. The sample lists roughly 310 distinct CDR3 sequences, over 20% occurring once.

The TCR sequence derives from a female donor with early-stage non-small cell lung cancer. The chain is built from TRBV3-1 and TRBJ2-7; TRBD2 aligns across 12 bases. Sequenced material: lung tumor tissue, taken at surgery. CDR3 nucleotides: TGTGCCAGCAGCTTGACTAGCGGGGGCCACGAGCAGTACTTC. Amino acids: CASSLTSGGHEQYF.